The 29 T cell receptor beta chains presented below share a single source sample, sequenced in a study. Cells sorted as Tregs were CD4+, CD25+ and CD127-/low. TCRdb recomputed calls from the 5' RACE reads with MiXCR, one row per CDR3 protein. The sample lists roughly 8,500 distinct CDR3 sequences, just under 55% seen once, with approximately 6.8% in the top ten. What was sequenced was Tregs sorted from a lymph node. These receptors all come from a female donor with breast cancer.

This clonotype was observed a few times. This CDR3 reads CASSLTGSSTDTQYF. In DNA, the CDR3 is TGTGCCAGCAGCTTAACTGGATCCTCCACAGATACGCAGTATTTT. The genes are TRBV7-3 and TRBJ2-3; D gene unclear. Germline loops: CDR1 SGHTA, CDR2 FQGTGA. The V and J ends lost 0 bases and 2 bases respectively, with 9 bases between them. The CDR3 covers 15 residues.

The chain joins TRBV7-2 to TRBJ2-3; either TRBD1 or TRBD2 may supply D (5 bases each). V lost 2 bases and J lost 4, with 13 bases in between. The CDR3 runs 15 residues. Germline lookup yields CDR1 SGHTA and CDR2 FQGNSA. The chain's CDR3 is CASSLNPLGADTQYF. The CDR3 DNA reads as TGTGCCAGCAGCTTAAATCCCTTGGGGGCAGATACGCAGTATTTT.

The V and J genes are TRBV11-2 and TRBJ2-3; D is undetermined. CDR3 length: 11 residues. V was clipped by 5 bases and J by 2 bases, with 2 bases between them. Germline V gene sequence: CDR1 SGHAT, CDR2 FQNNGV. DNA of the CDR3: TGTGCCAGCAGCCCCACAGATACGCAGTATTTT. Translation gives CASSPTDTQYF.

This sequence joins TRBV5-6 and TRBJ2-5; TRBD1 agrees at 7 bases. The V gene end was trimmed by 0 bases and the J gene end by 4 bases; junction bases not matched to a gene: 3. CDR1 is SGHDT and CDR2 is YYEEEE in the germline V gene. There are 14 residues in the CDR3. CDR3 sequence: CASSLGDSLETQYF. DNA for the CDR3: TGTGCCAGCAGCTTGGGGGACAGTTTAGAGACCCAGTACTTC. The full variable domain, its missing parts supplied by reference TRBV5-6 and TRBJ2-5, is DAGVTQSPTHLIKTRGQQVTLRCSPKSGHDTVSWYQQALGQGPQFIFQYYEEEERQRGNFPDRFSGHQFPNYSSELNVNALLLGDSALYLCASSLGDSLETQYFGPGTRLLVL.

This clonotype was seen a few times. J is TRBJ2-7 and V is TRBV20-1, with a tentative D call TRBD1 (6 bases). Germline assignment: CDR1 DFQATT and CDR2 SNEGSKA (reference sequence). The CDR3 runs 12 residues. The V and J ends lost 3 bases and 3 bases respectively, with 9 bases between them. The CDR3 loop is CSARSQGYEQYV. CDR3 sequence (DNA): TGCAGTGCTAGGTCACAGGGCTACGAGCAGTACGTC.

This clonotype is a singleton in its sample. The chain recombines TRBV7-2 with TRBJ1-2; no clear D gene. The germline V gene encodes CDR1 SGHTA and CDR2 FQGNSA. The CDR3 has 15 amino acids. The germline V and J ends were trimmed by 1 base and 8 bases, with 17 bases remaining between them. This CDR3 reads CASSLVGVPSGGYTF. Written as DNA, the CDR3 is TGTGCCAGCAGCTTAGTCGGCGTACCCTCGGGCGGCTACACCTTC.

Concerning this clonotype: Since no conserved phenylalanine or tryptophan closes the CDR3, a read error is the likely cause. Here the CDR3 reads CSARPGQELYGYTS. The CDR3, as DNA: TGCAGTGCTAGGCCGGGACAGGAGCTCTATGGCTACACCTCC. The V call is TRBV20-1, the J call TRBJ1-2; 8 bases map to TRBD1. The length of the CDR3 is 14 residues. CDR1 and CDR2 (germline): DFQATT, SNEGSKA (reference sequence). Trimming at V came to 3 bases and at J to 4 bases, leaving 7 bases not matched to a gene.

J is TRBJ2-3 and V is TRBV20-1; 10 positions match TRBD2. Germline trimming cut 6 bases from V and 7 bases from J; bases unmatched to any gene: 13. The CDR3 is made up of 15 amino acids. Germline values: CDR1 DFQATT, CDR2 SNEGSKA (reference sequence). DNA of the CDR3: TGCAGTGCCCCTCCGCCCCTAGCGGGAGCGAATACGCAGTATTTT. This encodes CSAPPPLAGANTQYF.

A word on this clonotype: The conserved phenylalanine or tryptophan is not found at the CDR3 terminus, so this likely reflects a read error. V usage is TRBV20-1 and J usage is TRBJ2-7; TRBD2 is a possible D gene (5 bases). Germline V CDR1 and CDR2: DFQATT, SNEGSKA (reference sequence). The CDR3 covers 12 residues. In DNA, the CDR3 is TGCAGCGCTAGAGAAGCGGAGTACGAGCAGTACGAC. Translation gives CSAREAEYEQYD.

The J gene is TRBJ2-1, the V gene TRBV4-1, with 7 bases identical to TRBD2. CDR1 is MGHRA, CDR2 YSYEKL, per germline. This CDR3 region has 17 residues. V was pared by 0 bases and J by 2 bases, with 7 bases of the junction left unmatched. This chain's CDR3 is CASSQDMLAVTYNEQFF. Written as DNA, the CDR3 is TGCGCCAGCAGCCAAGATATGCTAGCGGTAACCTACAATGAGCAGTTCTTC.

With regard to this clonotype: A read error is likely, as this CDR3 ends without the conserved phenylalanine or tryptophan. The V gene is TRBV2, the J gene TRBJ2-3, with no clear D. This CDR3 has 13 amino acids. Germline assignment: CDR1 SNHLY and CDR2 FYNNEI. Trimming cost V 8 bases and J 3 bases, with 12 bases left between them. The CDR3 DNA sequence: TGTGCCAGCGAGGCGTTTTCTACAGATACGCAGTATTCT. Amino acid sequence: CASEAFSTDTQYS.

Notes on this clonotype: It may be a read error: a sequence one base away is much more abundant. V and J are TRBV12-3 or TRBV12-4 and TRBJ2-3; D unresolved. CDR3 size: 11 residues. As DNA, the CDR3 is TGTGCCAGCAGTCCTCAAAATACGCAGAATTTT. Amino acids: CASSPQNTQNF.

J is TRBJ2-3 and V is TRBV30; 13 bases are a match to TRBD2. The J segment lost 2 bases and the V segment lost 5 bases, leaving 7 bases of the junction unmatched. The CDR3 loop spans 16 amino acids. From germline, CDR1 is GTSNPN and CDR2 SVGIG (reference sequence). Here the CDR3 reads CAWPSGLAGPTDTQYF. CDR3 in DNA: TGTGCCTGGCCCTCGGGACTAGCGGGGCCCACAGATACGCAGTATTTT.

The chain combines TRBV12-3 or TRBV12-4 with TRBJ1-2, with D maybe TRBD1 (6 bases). V was shortened by 6 bases and J by 2 bases, with 13 bases between the two germline ends. The CDR3 is made up of 14 amino acids. The CDR3 DNA sequence: TGTGCCAGCAGCGAGACAGGTCGAAACTATGGCTACACCTTC. It encodes CASSETGRNYGYTF.

This clonotype was observed a handful of times. This sequence joins TRBV12-3 or TRBV12-4 and TRBJ1-6; TRBD1 aligns across 7 bases. The V and J ends lost 6 bases and 7 bases, in that order; junction bases with no gene match: 6. CDR3 length: 14 amino acids. This chain's CDR3 is CASSSQGWNSPLHF. The CDR3 region has the DNA TGTGCCAGCAGCTCACAGGGGTGGAATTCACCCCTCCACTTT.

The chain carries TRBV3-1 and TRBJ2-2; D is undetermined. V lost 1 base to trimming and J lost 5 bases, with 8 bases between them. Germline V gene data show CDR1 as LGHDT and CDR2 as YNNKEL (reference sequence). CDR3 length equals 14 residues. The CDR3 sequence: CASSQAPLTGELFF. DNA of the CDR3: TGTGCCAGCAGCCAAGCCCCTCTTACCGGGGAGCTGTTTTTT.

DNA for the CDR3: TGTGCCAGCAGTGAATTGGTTCGATTGCGGACTAGCGGGAATGCTATCAAAAATGAGCAGTTCTTC. Translating it yields CASSELVRLRTSGNAIKNEQFF. The chain uses TRBV6-1 and TRBJ2-1; 12 nucleotides match TRBD2. The CDR3 sequence is 22 residues long. The trim removed 2 bases at V and 7 bases at J, leaving 24 bases unmatched. Looked up from germline, CDR1 is MNHNS and CDR2 is SASEGT.

This rearrangement joins TRBV12-3 or TRBV12-4 to TRBJ1-2, with D uncertain. CDR3 length equals 14 residues. V was pared by 3 bases and J by 1 base, with 9 bases between. The CDR3 DNA reads TGTGCCAGCAGTTTTTCCAGAAATAACTATGGCTACACCTTC. It specifies CASSFSRNNYGYTF.

This clonotype turned up a few times. This chain connects TRBV28 to TRBJ2-7; TRBD1 matches 7 bases. Germline assignment: CDR1 MDHEN and CDR2 SYDVKM. The CDR3 length is 14 residues. With V trimmed by 4 bases and J by 3 bases, 6 bases remained unmatched. This chain's CDR3 is CASSWQGVIYEQYF. The CDR3 DNA follows: TGTGCCAGCAGTTGGCAGGGGGTCATCTACGAGCAGTACTTC.

This clonotype appeared a few times. The chain links TRBV12-3 or TRBV12-4 to TRBJ1-2; possibly TRBD1 for D (6 bases). The CDR3 totals 14 residues. The V end lost 6 bases, the J end lost 4 bases, and 15 bases lay between the germline ends. Written as DNA, the CDR3 is TGTGCCAGCAGACGATTTGGACAGACCTATGGCTACACCTTC. It translates to CASRRFGQTYGYTF.

Concerning this clonotype itself: A read error is likely, as this CDR3 ends without the conserved phenylalanine or tryptophan. The chain has TRBV20-1 and TRBJ2-3; 7 bases align to TRBD2. After removal of 5 bases from V and 4 bases from J, the junction contained 12 bases not matched to a gene. The CDR3 consists of 15 residues. Germline lookup yields CDR1 DFQATT and CDR2 SNEGSKA (reference sequence). The chain's CDR3 is CSALKRAGDADTQYS. In DNA, the CDR3 is TGCAGTGCTCTAAAGCGGGCGGGGGACGCAGATACGCAGTATTCT.

The gene calls are TRBV29-1 and TRBJ1-1, with unresolved D. V lost 3 bases and J 1 base, leaving 6 bases between the germline ends. Germline V gene lookup returns CDR1 SQVTM and CDR2 ANQGSEA. The length of the CDR3 is 12 residues. In DNA form, the CDR3 reads TGCAGCGTTGACCGAGCGAACACTGAAGCTTTCTTT. Residues: CSVDRANTEAFF.

The V call is TRBV20-1, the J call TRBJ2-7; 10 bases fit TRBD2. The CDR3 runs to 13 residues. Germline CDR1 DFQATT, CDR2 SNEGSKA (reference sequence). V lost 5 bases and J lost 4; bases outside the gene matches: 5. CDR3 sequence: CSASGTSDYEQYV. The CDR3 DNA is TGCAGTGCTTCCGGGACTAGCGATTACGAGCAGTACGTC.

The CDR3 region has the DNA TGCAGTGCTAGAGATACTAGCGGGATAGAGACCCAGTACTTC. Its translation is CSARDTSGIETQYF. The chain employs TRBV20-1 and TRBJ2-5; 10 positions agree with TRBD2. CDR1 and CDR2 from the germline V gene are DFQATT and SNEGSKA (reference sequence). Unmatched junction bases numbered 2, after V lost 0 bases and J lost 4 bases. The CDR3 length is 14 residues.

V gene TRBV20-1 combines with J gene TRBJ2-3; 12 bases are a match to TRBD2. Germline lookup yields CDR1 DFQATT and CDR2 SNEGSKA (reference sequence). V gave up 6 bases and J gave up 3 bases; unmatched junction bases: 7. The CDR3 spans 15 residues. The CDR3, as DNA: TGCAGTGCGGATGTGACTAGCGGGAGAACAGATACGCAGTATTTT. It is translated as CSADVTSGRTDTQYF.

The chain has TRBV4-3 and TRBJ2-7, with D possibly called TRBD1 or TRBD2 (5 bases each). Germline assignment: CDR1 LGHNA and CDR2 YSLEER. The CDR3 totals 15 residues. V shed 6 bases and J shed 0 bases, with 15 bases lying between them. The CDR3 sequence: CASSRTRDPSYEQYF. DNA for the CDR3: TGCGCCAGCAGTCGAACCCGGGACCCCTCCTACGAGCAGTACTTC.

The chain employs TRBV29-1 and TRBJ2-7, with D uncertain. Germline V lookup: CDR1 SQVTM, CDR2 ANQGSEA. The CDR3 consists of 13 residues. V was shortened by 5 bases and J by 2 bases, with 13 bases between the two germline ends. The DNA of the CDR3 is TGCAGCGTTAAAGTGAGCGATCCCTACGAGCAGTACTTC. This codes for CSVKVSDPYEQYF.

The genes are TRBV7-2 and TRBJ2-3; D not certain. The CDR3 has 13 residues. Trimming removed 1 base from V and 4 bases from J, with 6 bases in between. In germline, CDR1 is SGHTA, CDR2 FQGNSA. CDR3: CASSLVTSDTQYF. CDR3 nucleotide sequence: TGTGCCAGCAGCTTAGTGACGTCAGATACGCAGTATTTT.

The chain joins TRBV5-1 to TRBJ2-1, with 8 bases identical to TRBD1. Germline trimming cut 1 base from V and 7 bases from J; bases unmatched to any gene: 7. CDR3 length: 15 amino acids. Germline-derived CDR1 and CDR2 are SGHRS and YFSETQ. In DNA, the CDR3 is TGCGCCAGCAGCTTGTCGGGACAGGTCAATAATGAGCAGTTCTTC. Translation gives CASSLSGQVNNEQFF.